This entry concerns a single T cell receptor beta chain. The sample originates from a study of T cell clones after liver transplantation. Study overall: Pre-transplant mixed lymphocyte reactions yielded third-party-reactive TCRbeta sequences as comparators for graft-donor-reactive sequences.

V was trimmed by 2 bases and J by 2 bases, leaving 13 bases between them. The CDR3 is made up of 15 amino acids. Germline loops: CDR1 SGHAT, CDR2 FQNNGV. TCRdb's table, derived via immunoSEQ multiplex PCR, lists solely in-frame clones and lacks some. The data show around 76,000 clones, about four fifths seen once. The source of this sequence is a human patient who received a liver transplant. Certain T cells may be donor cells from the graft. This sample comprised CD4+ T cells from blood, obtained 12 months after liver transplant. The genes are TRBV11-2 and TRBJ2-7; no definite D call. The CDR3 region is CASSLSNLNTYEQYF. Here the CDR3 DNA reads TGTGCCAGCAGCTTATCGAACCTAAATACCTACGAGCAGTACTTC.